The clone carrying this T cell receptor beta chain turned up a few times. Antigen: not known. The sample comes from a study of blood T cells in healthy people across ages. Study-wide background: Through template switching, about one barcoded beta molecule was captured per two T cells, as measured in model experiments. The study, taken as a whole, reports: A roughly linear age-dependent decrease characterized TCR beta diversity per million T cells.

The donors, all healthy, were Caucasians living in Russia, aged roughly 6 to 100. V shed 5 bases and J 8 bases; nucleotides not matched to a gene: 11. The CDR3 is made up of 16 amino acids. Germline V lookup: CDR1 DFQATT, CDR2 SNEGSKA (reference sequence). Sample-barcoded 5' priming and a J-beta primer mix drove a second PCR of roughly 7 to 11 cycles. MiXCR was run by TCRdb on the 5' RACE reads, yielding one entry per CDR3 protein. Among more than 1,400,000 distinct CDR3 sequences listed, roughly 40% were seen once. V and J are TRBV20-1 and TRBJ2-1; 14 bases agree with TRBD2. Sequenced input: blood. The clonotype originates from a woman between 18 and 30 years old in good health. CDR3 nucleotides: TGCAGTGCTTACCCGACTAGCGGGAGGGCCGATTATGAGCAGTTCTTC. Translating it yields CSAYPTSGRADYEQFF.